The subject of this entry is one T cell receptor beta chain. The antigen is unknown. These data come from a study of identical twins. The study's findings and limits: Part of the zero-insertion signal could reflect confounding by invariant MAIT and iNKT cells.

TCRdb processed the 5' RACE reads anew with MiXCR; each CDR3 protein has one entry. There are 260,000 or so distinct CDR3 sequences in the sample; 6% to 8% occur only once, and about 5.6% lies in the top ten. Germline V lookup: CDR1 MGHRA, CDR2 YSYEKL. This CDR3 has 18 residues. V lost 1 base to trimming and J lost 2 bases; unmatched junction nucleotides: 10. A further study also used this sample, focusing on yellow fever vaccine responses in identical twins.

The source material was CD8+ T cells sorted from blood. The V gene is TRBV4-1, the J gene TRBJ2-1; 8 bases fit TRBD2. The TCR originated in a woman between 18 and 30 years old in good health. The CDR3 sequence is CASSQGPAGVSPYNEQFF. In DNA form, the CDR3 reads TGCGCCAGCAGCCAAGGCCCAGCGGGGGTGTCTCCCTACAATGAGCAGTTCTTC.